Listed here are 21 T cell receptor beta chains from one sample, sequenced in a study of vaccination and CD4 T cells after COVID-19 (dated by TCRdb to 2021 to 2024). Library creation used PCR. Sequenced on an Illumina iSeq 100. Clones were called with MiXCR by TCRdb after fastp trimmed the public reads at Q25, and only in-frame beta chains were retained. Entries are consolidated by CDR3 protein sequence, retaining the most common genes and DNA. The sample yields around 31,000 distinct CDR3 sequences; almost 50% were counted once. The ten top clones hold approximately 6% of the sample. The time point tag for this specimen amounts to: late sampling 161 to 241 days after vaccination in three convalescent patients. Specimen: CD4+ T cells from blood, collected about 7 months after SARS-CoV-2 vaccination. These receptors were collected from a human donor who had recovered from COVID-19.

This clonotype was observed a handful of times. J is TRBJ2-3 and V is TRBV27; D unclear. The CDR3 length is 14 residues. From germline, CDR1 is MNHEY and CDR2 SMNVEV (reference sequence). Trimming took 4 bases from V and 0 from J, leaving 8 bases between them. The CDR3: CASSSVPSTDTQYF. The CDR3 DNA sequence: TGTGCCAGCAGTTCCGTCCCTAGCACAGATACGCAGTATTTT.

CDR3 sequence (DNA): TGTGCCAGCAGTGAAGCAGTTAGACAGGAACAGTACTTC. Translated: CASSEAVRQEQYF. The V call is TRBV6-1, the J call TRBJ2-4; a weak D match, TRBD1 (6 bases). Trimming took off 0 bases at V and 13 bases at J, with 13 bases between the two ends. This CDR3 comprises 13 residues. Germline assignment: CDR1 MNHNS and CDR2 SASEGT.

This clonotype was seen a few times. The rearrangement joins TRBV29-1 to TRBJ1-1; no reliable D call. The CDR3 is 13 amino acids. Germline lookup yields CDR1 SQVTM and CDR2 ANQGSEA. Trimming shortened V by 4 bases and J by 2 bases, and 11 bases separated the two germline ends. CDR3 in DNA: TGCAGCGTTGGAGCCCAAATTAACACTGAAGCTTTCTTT. This encodes CSVGAQINTEAFF. Drawing the rest from reference TRBV29-1 and TRBJ1-1, the complete variable domain is SAVISQKPSRDICQRGTSLTIQCQVDSQVTMMFWYRQQPGQSLTLIATANQGSEATYESGFVIDKFPISRPNLTFSTLTVSNMSPEDSSIYLCSVGAQINTEAFFGQGTRLTVV.

This chain joins TRBV18 and TRBJ2-1; the match to TRBD2 covers 7 bases. Germline V gene lookup returns CDR1 KGHSH and CDR2 LQKENI. The CDR3 runs 17 residues. With V trimmed by 3 bases and J by 2 bases, 10 bases remained unmatched. The DNA for the CDR3 is TGTGCCAGCTCACCGGTACCAATGAGCGGGGCCTACAATGAGCAGTTCTTC. Its protein product is CASSPVPMSGAYNEQFF.

V usage is TRBV20-1 and J usage is TRBJ1-6; D is undetermined. Deletions cut 1 base from V and 10 bases from J, with 11 bases between. The CDR3 is 13 amino acids. The germline V gene encodes CDR1 DFQATT and CDR2 SNEGSKA (reference sequence). The CDR3 sequence is CSARVAGGSPLHF. Here the CDR3 DNA reads TGCAGTGCTAGAGTGGCAGGAGGATCACCCCTCCACTTT.

In its sample, this clonotype was seen a few times. The chain couples TRBV6-4 to TRBJ2-1; TRBD2 matches 13 bases. This CDR3 is 15 amino acids long. Germline lookup yields CDR1 MRHNA and CDR2 SNTAGT. V gave up 4 bases and J gave up 5 bases; unmatched junction bases: 2. The CDR3 bases are TGTGCCAGCAGTGCCGGGACTAGCGGGAACAATGAGCAGTTCTTC. This translates into CASSAGTSGNNEQFF.

This clonotype has a handful of counts. The chain links TRBV19 to TRBJ1-5; D might be TRBD1 (6 bases). The CDR3 sequence is 13 residues long. Trimming pared 9 bases from V and 1 base from J, leaving 10 bases between. Germline lookup yields CDR1 LNHDA and CDR2 SQIVND (reference sequence). CDR3: CARQGGSNQPQHF. In DNA, the CDR3 is TGTGCCAGACAGGGCGGAAGCAATCAGCCCCAGCATTTT.

The J gene is TRBJ1-5, the V gene TRBV21-1. TRBV21-1 is deemed a pseudogene. The CDR3 runs 15 residues. CDR3 nucleotides: TGTGCCAGCAGGGCGACGAGGGCTGTAAGTCAGCCCCAGCATTTT. This gives the protein CASRATRAVSQPQHF.

The sample holds a few counts of this clonotype. The chain recombines TRBV10-3 with TRBJ1-5, with unresolved D. The V end was cut by 3 bases, the J end by 8 bases, with 11 bases between. Germline CDR1 reads ENHRY; CDR2 reads SYGVKD. The CDR3 loop spans 13 amino acids. CDR3 in amino acids: CAISDPDDKPQHF. In nucleotides, the CDR3 is TGTGCCATCAGTGACCCGGACGATAAGCCCCAGCATTTT.

V and J are TRBV15 and TRBJ1-1; D gene uncertain. Trimming shortened V by 2 bases and J by 7 bases, and 11 bases separated the two germline ends. Germline V gene data show CDR1 as LNHNV and CDR2 as YYDKDF (reference sequence). There are 13 residues in the CDR3. CDR3 residues: CATSRTEKIEAFF. The CDR3 DNA is TGTGCCACCAGCAGAACAGAAAAGATTGAAGCTTTCTTT.

This clonotype was seen a single time. The chain employs TRBV6-1 and TRBJ2-5; D uncertain. V lost 4 bases, J lost 8 bases, and 14 bases lay in between. The CDR3 length is 13 residues. The germline V gene has CDR1 MNHNS and CDR2 SASEGT. The CDR3: CASSVTLTSTQYF. The DNA of the CDR3 is TGTGCCAGCAGTGTAACTCTTACTTCCACCCAGTACTTC.

V gene TRBV29-1 combines with J gene TRBJ1-5; D gene ambiguous. Between the trimmed V and J ends, which lost 4 bases and 0 bases, there was a span of 7 bases. Germline V gene lookup returns CDR1 SQVTM and CDR2 ANQGSEA. The length of the CDR3 is 13 residues. CDR3 in DNA: TGCAGCGTTGCAGCTAATAGCAATCAGCCCCAGCATTTT. The encoded protein is CSVAANSNQPQHF. Combining the CDR3 with reference TRBV29-1 and TRBJ1-5 gives the whole variable domain SAVISQKPSRDICQRGTSLTIQCQVDSQVTMMFWYRQQPGQSLTLIATANQGSEATYESGFVIDKFPISRPNLTFSTLTVSNMSPEDSSIYLCSVAANSNQPQHFGDGTRLSIL.

This clonotype turned up a few times. This chain joins TRBV11-2 and TRBJ2-7, with D possibly being TRBD1 (6 bases). Trimming took off 5 bases at V and 0 bases at J, with 14 bases between the two ends. The CDR3 spans 15 residues. The germline CDR1 and CDR2 sequences are SGHAT and FQNNGV. The CDR3 loop is CASSEIDRSSYEQYF. CDR3 coding DNA: TGTGCCAGCAGCGAGATAGACAGGTCCTCCTACGAGCAGTACTTC.

This clonotype was seen only once. The V and J genes are TRBV5-1 and TRBJ2-3; no clear D. This CDR3 region has 11 residues. The germline gives CDR1 SGHRS, CDR2 YFSETQ. The V and J ends lost 6 bases and 5 bases respectively, with 7 bases between them. The CDR3 spells CASTLGDTQYF. DNA for the CDR3: TGCGCCAGCACATTGGGAGATACGCAGTATTTT.

This clonotype came up once. The chain couples TRBV2 to TRBJ1-5; TRBD1 matches at 8 bases. The V gene's germline CDR1 is SNHLY and CDR2 FYNNEI. Trimming took 6 bases from V and 4 from J; bases not matched to a gene: 8. The CDR3 extends over 15 amino acids. The chain's CDR3 is CASSGDRFTNQPQHF. CDR3 DNA sequence: TGTGCCAGCAGCGGGGACAGGTTTACGAATCAGCCCCAGCATTTT. The variable domain in full, with the rest retrieved from reference TRBV2 and TRBJ1-5, is EPEVTQTPSHQVTQMGQEVILRCVPISNHLYFYWYRQILGQKVEFLVSFYNNEISEKSEIFDDQFSVERPDGSNFTLKIRSTKLEDSAMYFCASSGDRFTNQPQHFGDGTRLSIL.

The chain is built from TRBV20-1 and TRBJ2-7, with D possibly being TRBD1 (6 bases). Per the germline V gene, CDR1 is DFQATT and CDR2 is SNEGSKA (reference sequence). The V end was cut by 7 bases, the J end by 3 bases, with 10 bases between. CDR3 length equals 11 residues. This chain's CDR3 is CSGTDGYEQYF. The CDR3 DNA follows: TGCAGTGGGACAGACGGCTACGAGCAGTACTTC.

The chain carries TRBV27 and TRBJ1-2, with TRBD1 matching 7 bases. Per germline, CDR1 MNHEY and CDR2 SMNVEV (reference sequence). J lost 2 bases, V lost 3 bases, and 6 bases had no gene match. The CDR3 consists of 15 residues. The CDR3 nucleotides are TGTGCCAGCAGTTTCGAAGGCAGGGGGAACTATGGCTACACCTTC. Translating it yields CASSFEGRGNYGYTF.

This clonotype was counted between two and nine times. V is TRBV5-4 and J is TRBJ1-1, with D possibly TRBD1 on 6 matching bases. This CDR3 is built from 13 residues. The germline gives CDR1 SGHNT, CDR2 YYREEE (reference sequence). Trimming took 4 bases from V and 4 from J, leaving 11 bases between them. In DNA, the CDR3 is TGTGCCAGCAGCCCTCAGGGGCGCACTGAAGCTTTCTTT. Translation: CASSPQGRTEAFF.

This clonotype was seen once. The chain uses TRBV19 and TRBJ2-3, with D possibly TRBD2 on 6 matching bases. V lost 10 bases and J lost 2, with 16 bases in between. Germline V lookup: CDR1 LNHDA, CDR2 SQIVND (reference sequence). The CDR3 consists of 14 residues. For the CDR3, the DNA is TGTGCCACCTCTAGGGCGGGGTCCACAGATACGCAGTATTTT. Translated, it gives CATSRAGSTDTQYF.

This clonotype has just a few counts. The V call is TRBV7-9, the J call TRBJ2-5; D is undetermined. Looked up from germline, CDR1 is SEHNR and CDR2 is FQNEAQ (reference sequence). V lost 5 bases to trimming and J lost 2 bases, with 6 bases between them. This CDR3 is 12 amino acids long. The CDR3 spells CASSQRQETQYF. In DNA form, the CDR3 reads TGTGCCAGCAGCCAACGGCAAGAGACCCAGTACTTC.

This chain joins TRBV27 and TRBJ2-3; the match to TRBD2 covers 7 bases. Germline V gene data show CDR1 as MNHEY and CDR2 as SMNVEV (reference sequence). J gave up 4 bases and V 1 base, and 5 bases lay outside the gene matches. CDR3 length: 15 amino acids. CDR3 DNA: TGTGCCAGCAGTTTATGGGCTAGCGGCGCAGATACGCAGTATTTT. This sequence encodes CASSLWASGADTQYF.